The 26 T cell receptor beta chains below were found in one sample sequenced in a study of T cells in Graves' hyperthyroidism and ophthalmopathy. The source material, RNA transcripts, was used to amplify TCR beta CDR3 regions. HTBI primers were employed in a first-round RT-PCR of the TCR CDR3. TCRdb fed the multiplex PCR reads into MiXCR, producing one record per CDR3 protein. The table has roughly 650,000 distinct CDR3 sequences, 16% seen once. Sequencing used blood. The receptor set was obtained from a woman aged 40-49 years with Graves' ophthalmopathy.

The chain combines TRBV11-2 with TRBJ2-5; D may match TRBD1 or TRBD2 (5 bases each). In germline, CDR1 is SGHAT, CDR2 FQNNGV. The CDR3 has 15 residues. Trimming shortened V by 5 bases and J by 5 bases, and 18 bases separated the two germline ends. The CDR3 DNA reads TGTGCCAGCAGCCTCCATGACAGCTGGAGGGAGACCCAGTACTTC. Translating it yields CASSLHDSWRETQYF.

This clonotype was observed at least ten times. The chain has TRBV18 and TRBJ1-5; D gene ambiguous. The CDR3 contains 14 residues. Germline-derived CDR1 and CDR2 are KGHSH and LQKENI. Between the trimmed V and J ends, which lost 5 bases and 7 bases, there was a span of 15 bases. The CDR3 nucleotides read TGTGCCAGCTCAACCCTCACGACTGACCAGCCCCAGCATTTT. Protein product: CASSTLTTDQPQHF. The variable domain in full, with the rest retrieved from reference TRBV18 and TRBJ1-5, is NAGVMQNPRHLVRRRGQEARLRCSPMKGHSHVYWYRQLPEEGLKFMVYLQKENIIDESGMPKERFSAEFPKEGPSILRIQQVVRGDSAAYFCASSTLTTDQPQHFGDGTRLSIL.

This rearrangement joins TRBV29-1 to TRBJ1-3, with D unresolved. CDR3 length: 12 amino acids. Trimming left V 5 bases short and J 7 bases short, with 12 bases between. Per germline, CDR1 SQVTM and CDR2 ANQGSEA. CDR3 nucleotides: TGCAGCGTTCGAGGGTCCGTCAACACCATATATTTT. It is translated as CSVRGSVNTIYF.

This clonotype occurred many times. This rearrangement joins TRBV6-1 to TRBJ2-2; D not certain. Trimming took off 5 bases at V and 4 bases at J, with 20 bases between the two ends. The germline gives CDR1 MNHNS, CDR2 SASEGT. This CDR3 has 17 residues. The CDR3 sequence: CASSNGVTPLITGELFF. CDR3 nucleotide sequence: TGTGCCAGCAGTAATGGAGTCACTCCTCTTATCACCGGGGAGCTGTTTTTT.

The chain joins TRBV28 to TRBJ2-7; TRBD1 matches at 9 bases. Germline CDR1 is MDHEN and CDR2 is SYDVKM. This CDR3 spans 14 amino acids. Losses at the gene ends were 6 bases for V and 6 bases for J; bases not matched to a gene: 9. CDR3 DNA: TGTGCCAGCAGATCACGACAGGGGGGTTCCGAGCAGTACTTC. Translation: CASRSRQGGSEQYF. Full variable domain (remainder filled in from reference TRBV28 and TRBJ2-7): DVKVTQSSRYLVKRTGEKVFLECVQDMDHENMFWYRQDPGLGLRLIYFSYDVKMKEKGDIPEGYSVSREKKERFSLILESASTNQTSMYLCASRSRQGGSEQYFGPGTRLTVT.

This clonotype was observed at least ten times. This chain connects TRBV2 to TRBJ2-7; a possible D gene is TRBD2 (5 bases). Looked up from germline, CDR1 is SNHLY and CDR2 is FYNNEI. The CDR3 runs to 12 residues. Between the trimmed V and J ends, which lost 7 bases and 7 bases, there was a span of 14 bases. The CDR3 nucleotides read TGTGCCAGCAAGAGGGTATCGTGGGAGCAGTACTTC. As protein: CASKRVSWEQYF.

This clonotype was observed a few times. This sequence joins TRBV6-1 and TRBJ2-7, with TRBD1 matching over 9 bases. Germline CDR1 MNHNS, CDR2 SASEGT. J lost 6 bases, V lost 6 bases, and 6 bases had no gene match. This CDR3 comprises 13 residues. In DNA form, the CDR3 reads TGTGCCAGCAGCCCGGACAGGGGAAGCGAGCAGTACTTC. This sequence encodes CASSPDRGSEQYF.

This clonotype was recorded at least ten times. The chain's CDR3 is CAISEMSGSPEGDTQYF. The DNA of the CDR3 is TGTGCCATCAGTGAGATGAGCGGGAGCCCCGAGGGAGATACGCAGTATTTT. The chain links TRBV10-3 to TRBJ2-3; 8 positions match TRBD2. J lost 5 bases, V lost 2 bases, and 12 bases had no gene match. The CDR3 is made up of 17 amino acids. CDR1 is ENHRY and CDR2 is SYGVKD in the germline V gene.

This clonotype was detected only a few times. The chain recombines TRBV7-2 with TRBJ1-2, with D uncertain. With 4 bases removed from V and 3 bases from J, the gap between germline ends came to 15 bases. The CDR3 extends over 15 amino acids. In germline, CDR1 is SGHTA, CDR2 FQGNSA. This CDR3 reads CASSYSGEADYGYTF. The CDR3 nucleotides read TGTGCCAGCAGCTATAGCGGCGAGGCGGACTATGGCTACACCTTC.

In this sample, this clonotype turned up once. The chain is built from TRBV11-2 and TRBJ2-2, with 12 bases lining up with TRBD2. Germline-derived CDR1 and CDR2 are SGHAT and FQNNGV. The CDR3 has 16 amino acids. Losses at the gene ends were 2 bases for V and 6 bases for J; bases not matched to a gene: 4. The CDR3 loop is CASSLRASGGAGELFF. CDR3 DNA sequence: TGTGCCAGCAGCTTACGGGCTAGCGGGGGGGCCGGGGAGCTGTTTTTT.

The chain joins TRBV2 to TRBJ2-5, with TRBD2 matching 12 bases. This CDR3 is built from 17 residues. The V gene's germline CDR1 is SNHLY and CDR2 FYNNEI. Trimming cost V 6 bases and J 2 bases; bases outside gene matches: 10. Written as DNA, the CDR3 is TGTGCCAGCAGGAGGAGGCTAGCGGGAGGGCCTCAAGAGACCCAGTACTTC. It yields the protein CASRRRLAGGPQETQYF.

The V and J genes are TRBV7-9 and TRBJ2-3; 8 bases align to TRBD2. This CDR3 spans 14 amino acids. Germline V lookup: CDR1 SEHNR, CDR2 FQNEAQ (reference sequence). The V gene end was trimmed by 4 bases and the J gene end by 4 bases; junction bases not matched to a gene: 4. The CDR3 here is CASSSSGSPDTQYF. The CDR3 DNA sequence: TGTGCCAGCAGCTCGAGCGGGAGTCCAGATACGCAGTATTTT.

This clonotype showed up just once. The CDR3 end shows no conserved phenylalanine or tryptophan, and so a read error is likely. The rearrangement joins TRBV28 to TRBJ1-1, with D uncertain. There are 15 residues in the CDR3. Germline V gene data show CDR1 as MDHEN and CDR2 as SYDVKM. CDR3 nucleotides: TGTGCCAGCAACCCCCAGTCCCCCATGAACGCTGAAGCTTTCTCT. Amino acids: CASNPQSPMNAEAFS.

Concerning this clonotype itself: This is likely a read error, given that the CDR3 carries no conserved phenylalanine or tryptophan at its end. The V call is TRBV20-1, the J call TRBJ1-5; TRBD1 agrees at 10 bases. After removal of 0 bases from V and 5 bases from J, the junction contained 10 bases not matched to a gene. Germline values: CDR1 DFQATT, CDR2 SNEGSKA (reference sequence). The CDR3 spans 17 residues. The DNA for the CDR3 is TGCAGTGCTAGAGATGGCGCGGGACAGGGGAGGGATCAGCCCCAGCATCTT. Amino acid sequence: CSARDGAGQGRDQPQHL.

Here the CDR3 reads CASSIPTGWGQPQHF. In DNA form, the CDR3 reads TGTGCCAGTAGTATCCCGACAGGTTGGGGCCAGCCCCAGCATTTT. The chain carries TRBV19 and TRBJ1-5; possible D gene TRBD1, 6 bases. Germline V gene sequence: CDR1 LNHDA, CDR2 SQIVND (reference sequence). The CDR3 is 15 residues long. V was trimmed by 3 bases and J by 7 bases, leaving 16 bases between them.

This clonotype came up once. V is TRBV20-1 and J is TRBJ2-2; TRBD2 matches 11 bases. The CDR3 loop spans 18 amino acids. V shed 3 bases, J shed 7 bases, and the junction held 16 bases outside the gene matches. In germline, CDR1 is DFQATT, CDR2 SNEGSKA (reference sequence). The CDR3 DNA sequence: TGCAGTGCTAGTGGAACTAGCGGGAGTAATAAGGTCAACGGGGAGCTGTTTTTT. Translation gives CSASGTSGSNKVNGELFF.

Of note for this clonotype: This may arise from a read error, as a much more abundant clone is one base away. The rearrangement joins TRBV3-1 to TRBJ1-1; D perhaps matches TRBD1 (5 bases). Germline assignment: CDR1 LGHDT and CDR2 YNNKEL (reference sequence). CDR3 length: 14 residues. The CDR3 DNA sequence: TGTACCAGCACCCTAGGGGCCCGGAACACTGAAGCTTTCTTT. It translates to CTSTLGARNTEAFF.

This clonotype was picked up many times. The chain recombines TRBV28 with TRBJ1-5; D remains ambiguous. V lost 6 bases and J lost 2, with 14 bases in between. The CDR3 is made up of 15 amino acids. Germline lookup yields CDR1 MDHEN and CDR2 SYDVKM. CDR3 in amino acids: CASSPGKKGNQPQHF. The CDR3 coding sequence is TGTGCCAGCAGCCCCGGAAAGAAGGGCAATCAGCCCCAGCATTTT.

This clonotype appeared many times. The rearrangement joins TRBV12-3 or TRBV12-4 to TRBJ1-5; D possibly corresponds to TRBD1 (6 bases). Trimming removed 3 bases at V and 0 bases at J, with 15 bases between. This CDR3 has 17 residues. The CDR3 loop is CASSLYREINSNQPQHF. CDR3 nucleotide sequence: TGTGCCAGCAGTTTGTACAGGGAAATTAATAGCAATCAGCCCCAGCATTTT.

The rearrangement links TRBV5-6 to TRBJ2-3, with 14 bases aligning to TRBD2. The CDR3 is 17 amino acids. Germline-derived CDR1 and CDR2 are SGHDT and YYEEEE. Trimming at V came to 4 bases and at J to 4 bases, leaving 8 bases not matched to a gene. The chain's CDR3 is CASSLAVTSGGADTQYF. The CDR3 region has the DNA TGTGCCAGCAGCCTAGCCGTGACTAGCGGGGGGGCAGATACGCAGTATTTT.

This chain's CDR3 is CSVAGDQETQYF. As DNA, the CDR3 is TGCAGCGTAGCAGGGGACCAAGAGACCCAGTACTTC. The chain uses TRBV29-1 and TRBJ2-5; tentatively, D is TRBD1 (6 bases). The CDR3 has 12 amino acids. V was shortened by 6 bases and J by 0 bases, with 8 bases between the two germline ends. Looked up from germline, CDR1 is SQVTM and CDR2 is ANQGSEA.

There are many counts of this clonotype. The genes are TRBV11-2 and TRBJ2-5, with D uncertain. Per the germline V gene, CDR1 is SGHAT and CDR2 is FQNNGV. The CDR3 is 13 amino acids. V shed 2 bases and J shed 2 bases, with 6 bases lying between them. CDR3 region: CASSLRPQETQYF. The CDR3 coding sequence is TGTGCCAGCAGCTTAAGACCTCAAGAGACCCAGTACTTC. Full variable domain (remainder filled in from reference TRBV11-2 and TRBJ2-5): EAGVAQSPRYKIIEKRQSVAFWCNPISGHATLYWYQQILGQGPKLLIQFQNNGVVDDSQLPKDRFSAERLKGVDSTLKIQPAKLEDSAVYLCASSLRPQETQYFGPGTRLLVL.

The chain couples TRBV20-1 to TRBJ2-7, with 9 bases aligning to TRBD1. CDR1 DFQATT and CDR2 SNEGSKA come from the germline V gene (reference sequence). The junction had 6 bases not matched to a gene; V was cut back by 5 bases and J by 4 bases. The CDR3 length is 13 residues. The CDR3 region has the DNA TGCAGTGCTGGCGGGACAGGGTTGTACGAGCAGTACTTC. It encodes CSAGGTGLYEQYF.

This clonotype has at least ten counts. The chain carries TRBV11-3 and TRBJ2-1; 7 bases agree with TRBD1. From germline, CDR1 is SGHNT and CDR2 YENEEA. The V gene end was trimmed by 1 base and the J gene end by 7 bases; junction bases not matched to a gene: 4. The CDR3 covers 14 residues. The CDR3 region has the DNA TGTGCCAGCAGCTTAGGTCAACAGGGGAATGAGCAGTTCTTC. This encodes CASSLGQQGNEQFF.

This clonotype was seen ten or more times. The chain has TRBV9 and TRBJ2-2; weak D call: TRBD1 (5 bases). Trimming left V 0 bases short and J 2 bases short, with 8 bases between. Per the germline V gene, CDR1 is SGDLS and CDR2 is YYNGEE. The length of the CDR3 is 15 residues. The CDR3 region is CASSVGGANTGELFF. The CDR3 DNA follows: TGTGCCAGCAGCGTAGGGGGCGCAAACACCGGGGAGCTGTTTTTT.

The V gene is TRBV28, the J gene TRBJ2-1; 15 nucleotides align to TRBD2. The J segment lost 7 bases and the V segment lost 5 bases, leaving 6 bases of the junction unmatched. Germline CDR1 MDHEN, CDR2 SYDVKM. This CDR3 is built from 16 residues. The CDR3 nucleotides read TGTGCCAGCAGTGACCGGACTAGCGGGGGGGCGAATGAGCAGTTCTTC. It is translated as CASSDRTSGGANEQFF. Variable domain in full (rest from reference TRBV28 and TRBJ2-1): DVKVTQSSRYLVKRTGEKVFLECVQDMDHENMFWYRQDPGLGLRLIYFSYDVKMKEKGDIPEGYSVSREKKERFSLILESASTNQTSMYLCASSDRTSGGANEQFFGPGTRLTVL.